This T cell receptor (beta chain) was retrieved from a study of blood T cells in healthy people across ages (dated by TCRdb to 2013 to 2016). Notes on the research overall: In model experiments, template switching captured about one uniquely barcoded TCR beta cDNA molecule for every two T cells. Donors were grouped into four age groups: young (average about 15 years), middle-aged (39), aged (over 55) and long-lived (around 82). The study analyzed two additional independent replicas of 1 million unique cDNA reads from the same blood draw for two donors, one aged 18 to 29 and one aged 80 or older. To track age-related changes in TCR beta repertoire diversity, the study relied on deep sequencing normalized with unique cDNA molecular identifiers. To avoid experimental bias, donors of different ages were randomly spread across the sequencing lanes.

Libraries came from 5' RACE. Sequencing was performed on an Illumina HiSeq 2500. A second roughly 6 to 12 cycle PCR used a sample-barcoded 5' primer and a J-beta primer mix. A template-switch 5' adaptor carrying 12 random nucleotides introduced a unique molecular identifier onto each TCR beta cDNA molecule. At least 2.5 million CDR3-containing paired-end reads were obtained from each sample. First-strand cDNA synthesis was performed from all RNA using the Mint cDNA synthesis kit, with priming by a TRBC-specific oligonucleotide. Following uracil-DNA glycosylase treatment, all cDNA underwent a first 18-cycle PCR with the universal primers M1SS and BC2_uni_R. The published analysis was carried out like this. Normalization of each sample was performed by random selection of 1 million high-quality reads, each carrying a distinct molecular identifier. Reads sharing molecular identifiers were discarded rather than binned into consensus sequences. CDR3 identification, clonotype clustering and error correction used MiTCR with a Q25 quality threshold and the strictest error-elimination algorithm. Lower-bound total TCR beta diversity was estimated with a nonparametric unseen species model using Euler transformation. TCRdb cleaned the public reads at Q25 with fastp, built clones with MiXCR and kept in-frame beta chains. Each CDR3 protein appears once, grouped with its most common genes and DNA. TCRdb's processing, not the authors', yielded these V and J calls. The sample yields 1.5 million or so distinct CDR3 sequences; around two fifths were counted once. The ten most abundant clones make up around 8% of the sample.

From the cysteine up to the phenylalanine, the CDR3 has a length of 14 residues. Just CDR3 DNA is preserved here, 42 bases in frame from base 1. CDR1 and CDR2 are drawn from the germline V gene: KGHDR, SFDVKD. The investigation overall reported the following: Observed TCR beta diversity correlated strongly with the percentage of naive T cells measured by flow cytometry. Compared with the aged group, more naive CD4+ T cells, fewer expanded clones and increased TCR diversity were shown by the long-lived group, suggesting age selection. Estimates of total diversity from one million sequenced T cells were regarded as lower bounds and underestimates. As age increased, observed TCR beta diversity per million T cells dropped in a roughly linear way, and a significant reduction was already evident by age 40. Because donor CMV infection status was unknown, age-related changes in expanded clonotypes were potentially confounded. Conclusive comparison of naive and antigen-experienced compartments was prevented by the profiling of bulk unsorted PBMCs.

The 39 donors, aged about 6 to 95 years, were systemically healthy Caucasian individuals from Russia. About 10 milliliters of peripheral blood were collected from each donor into EDTA-treated Vacutainer tubes. Ficoll-Paque density-gradient centrifugation was used to isolate PBMCs, with at least 6.5 million per sample. Trizol reagent was used to extract total RNA from the PBMCs, yielding at least 6 micrograms per sample. For every donor, flow cytometry on a PBMC aliquot measured the percentage of naive CD45RAhigh/CD27high T cells. A note on this clonotype: What antigen it recognizes has not been identified. Compared with germline, one end of the junction differs, possibly owing to a read error.

This TCR was sampled from a woman between 18 and 29 years old in good health. The chain is encoded by TRBV24-1 joined to TRBJ2-5; tentative D gene TRBD2, with 6 bases matching. What was sequenced was blood. The DNA reads as follows: TGTGCCACCTGGCCAGCGGGTCACCAAGAGCCCCAGTACTTC. This yields the protein CATWPAGHQEPQYF.